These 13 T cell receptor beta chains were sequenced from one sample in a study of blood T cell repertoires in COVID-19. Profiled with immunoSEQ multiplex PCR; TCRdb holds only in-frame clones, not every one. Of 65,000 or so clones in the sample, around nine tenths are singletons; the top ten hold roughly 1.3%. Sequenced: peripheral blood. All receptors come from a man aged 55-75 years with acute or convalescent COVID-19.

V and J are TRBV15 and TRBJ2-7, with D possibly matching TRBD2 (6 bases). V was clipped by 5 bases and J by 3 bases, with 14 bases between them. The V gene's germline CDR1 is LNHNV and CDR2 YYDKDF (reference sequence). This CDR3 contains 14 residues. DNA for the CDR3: TGTGCCACCAGCTCCGACGGGGGTTACTACGAGCAGTACTTC. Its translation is CATSSDGGYYEQYF.

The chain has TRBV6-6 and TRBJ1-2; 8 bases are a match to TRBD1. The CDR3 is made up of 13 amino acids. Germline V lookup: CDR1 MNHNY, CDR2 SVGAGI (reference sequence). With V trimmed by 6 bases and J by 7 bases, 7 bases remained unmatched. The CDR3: CASRLDRAVGYTF. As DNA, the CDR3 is TGTGCCAGCAGACTGGACAGGGCGGTTGGCTACACCTTC.

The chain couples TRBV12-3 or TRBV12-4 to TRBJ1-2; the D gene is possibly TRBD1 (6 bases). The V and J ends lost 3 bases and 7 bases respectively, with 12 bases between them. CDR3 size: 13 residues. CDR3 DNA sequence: TGTGCCAGCAGTTTCCAGGGGCCGCGTGGCTACACCTTC. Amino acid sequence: CASSFQGPRGYTF.

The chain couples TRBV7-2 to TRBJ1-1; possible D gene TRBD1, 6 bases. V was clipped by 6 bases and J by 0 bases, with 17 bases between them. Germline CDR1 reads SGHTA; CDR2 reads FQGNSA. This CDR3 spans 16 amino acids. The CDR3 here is CASSFPTGGLNTEAFF. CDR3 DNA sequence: TGTGCCAGCAGTTTTCCGACGGGGGGCCTGAACACTGAAGCTTTCTTT.

CDR3 bases: TGTGCCAGCAGTGGGATTAGCGGGGCCACAGATACGCAGTATTTT. Its translation: CASSGISGATDTQYF. The chain joins TRBV27 to TRBJ2-3; the match to TRBD2 covers 8 bases. V shed 5 bases, J shed 2 bases, and the junction held 6 bases outside the gene matches. The CDR3 covers 15 residues. Germline V CDR1 and CDR2: MNHEY, SMNVEV (reference sequence).

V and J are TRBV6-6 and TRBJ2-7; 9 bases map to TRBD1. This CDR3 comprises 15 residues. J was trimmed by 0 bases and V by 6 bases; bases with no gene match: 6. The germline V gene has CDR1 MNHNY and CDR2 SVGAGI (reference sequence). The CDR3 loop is CASRGTGRFSYEQYF. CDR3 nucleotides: TGTGCCAGCAGGGGGACAGGGCGCTTCTCCTACGAGCAGTACTTC.

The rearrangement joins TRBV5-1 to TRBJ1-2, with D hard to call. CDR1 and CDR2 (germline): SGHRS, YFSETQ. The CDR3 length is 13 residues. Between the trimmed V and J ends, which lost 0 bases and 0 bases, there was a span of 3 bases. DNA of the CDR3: TGCGCCAGCAGCTTGGAGCCTAACTATGGCTACACCTTC. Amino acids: CASSLEPNYGYTF.

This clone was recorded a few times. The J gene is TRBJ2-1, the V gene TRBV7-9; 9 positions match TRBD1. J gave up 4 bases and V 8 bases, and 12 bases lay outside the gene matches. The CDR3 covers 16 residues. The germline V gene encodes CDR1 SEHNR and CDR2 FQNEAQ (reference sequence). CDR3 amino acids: CASGSSGTGRYNEQFF. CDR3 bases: TGTGCCAGCGGATCTTCCGGGACAGGGCGGTACAATGAGCAGTTCTTC.

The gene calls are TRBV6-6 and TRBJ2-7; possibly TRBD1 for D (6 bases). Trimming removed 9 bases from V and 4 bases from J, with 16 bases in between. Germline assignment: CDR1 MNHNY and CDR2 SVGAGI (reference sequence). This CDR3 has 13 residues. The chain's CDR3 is CASSLIRGYEQYF. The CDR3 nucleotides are TGTGCCAGTTCCCTAATTAGGGGGTACGAGCAGTACTTC.

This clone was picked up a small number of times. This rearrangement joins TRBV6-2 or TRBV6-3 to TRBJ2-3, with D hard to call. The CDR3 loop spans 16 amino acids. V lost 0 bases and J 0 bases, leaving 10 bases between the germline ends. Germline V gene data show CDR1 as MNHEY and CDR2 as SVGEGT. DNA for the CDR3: TGTGCCAGCAGTTACTCTCTAGACCCCAGCACAGATACGCAGTATTTT. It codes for CASSYSLDPSTDTQYF.

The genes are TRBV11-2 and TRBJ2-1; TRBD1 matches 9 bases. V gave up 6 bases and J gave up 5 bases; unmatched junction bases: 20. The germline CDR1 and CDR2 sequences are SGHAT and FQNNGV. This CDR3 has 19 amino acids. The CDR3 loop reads CASSFRGWGDRESHNEQFF. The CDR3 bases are TGTGCCAGCAGTTTTAGAGGTTGGGGGGACAGGGAATCCCACAATGAGCAGTTCTTC.

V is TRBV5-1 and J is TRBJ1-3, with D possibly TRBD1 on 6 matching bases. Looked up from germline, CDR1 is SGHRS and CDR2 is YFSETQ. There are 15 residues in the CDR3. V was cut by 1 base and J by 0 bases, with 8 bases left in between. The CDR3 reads CASSLSDSSGNTIYF. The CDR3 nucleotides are TGCGCCAGCAGCTTGTCGGACAGCTCTGGAAACACCATATATTTT. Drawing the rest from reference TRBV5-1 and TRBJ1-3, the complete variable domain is KAGVTQTPRYLIKTRGQQVTLSCSPISGHRSVSWYQQTPGQGLQFLFEYFSETQRNKGNFPGRFSGRQFSNSRSEMNVSTLELGDSALYLCASSLSDSSGNTIYFGEGSWLTVV.

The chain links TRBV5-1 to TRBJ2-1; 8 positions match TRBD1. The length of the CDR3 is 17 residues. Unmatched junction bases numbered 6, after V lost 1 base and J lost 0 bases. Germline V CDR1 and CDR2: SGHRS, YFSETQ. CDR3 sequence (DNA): TGCGCCAGCAGCTTGAAGGCAGGGGGCTTCTCCTACAATGAGCAGTTCTTC. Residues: CASSLKAGGFSYNEQFF.